This T cell receptor (beta chain) was sequenced for a study of OX40 agonist ivuxolimab in advanced cancers. Overall study: A mean age of around 66 years, range about 20 to 85, was recorded, and over 65% were male.

The V gene's germline CDR1 is SGHAT and CDR2 FQNNGV. This CDR3 has 13 residues. V was shortened by 1 base and J by 9 bases, with 10 bases between the two germline ends. Profiling relied on immunoSEQ multiplex PCR, and the TCRdb table lists in-frame clones only, not all of them. This table has 95,000 to 150,000 clones, 93% appearing once. This receptor was taken from an adult with an advanced solid tumor such as melanoma, head and neck, liver or kidney cancer. Sample: CD4+ or CD8+ T cells sorted from blood, taken in a trial of the OX40 agonist ivuxolimab. This sequence joins TRBV11-2 and TRBJ2-1, with D possibly matching TRBD2 (5 bases). The CDR3 nucleotides read TGTGCCAGCAGCTTAGTAATGGGGAGTGAGCAGTTCTTC. It encodes CASSLVMGSEQFF.